These 4 T cell receptor beta chains share one sample of origin, sequenced in a study of cytomegalovirus exposure and HLA in healthy donors (TCRdb year 2017). To prepare the library, the immunoSEQ multiplex PCR assay was applied. The table comes from immuneACCESS by way of TCRdb, which keeps in-frame sequences with V and J called. Part of the clones is missing from these tables; in studies checked, under half for an unresolved V gene and the rest for unknown reasons. The sample records tens of thousands of clones, approximately 91% of which are singletons. About 2.2% of the sample belongs to the ten largest clones. The sequencing input was PBMCs. These receptors were taken from a man aged 30-40 years in good health and CMV-seronegative.

The chain recombines TRBV11-2 with TRBJ2-1; 8 nucleotides agree with TRBD1. V was clipped by 4 bases and J by 9 bases; unmatched bases: 11. From germline, CDR1 is SGHAT and CDR2 FQNNGV. The CDR3 consists of 15 residues. CDR3 in amino acids: CASSSGTGSSFEQFF. The CDR3 bases are TGTGCCAGCAGCTCCGGGACAGGTAGTTCTTTTGAGCAGTTCTTC.

The gene calls are TRBV4-2 and TRBJ2-1, with 10 nucleotides matching TRBD2. CDR1 and CDR2 from the germline V gene are LGHNA and YNFKEQ. The CDR3 loop spans 15 amino acids. With 5 bases clipped from V and 6 bases from J, the junction kept 7 bases outside the gene matches. In DNA, the CDR3 is TGTGCCAGCAGCGAGCGGGAGGGCCGAACCAATGAGCAGTTCTTC. As protein: CASSEREGRTNEQFF.

This chain joins TRBV7-9 and TRBJ1-5; D possibly corresponds to TRBD1 (5 bases). This CDR3 comprises 18 residues. Per the germline V gene, CDR1 is SEHNR and CDR2 is FQNEAQ (reference sequence). Trimming pared 2 bases from V and 2 bases from J, leaving 19 bases between. The CDR3 DNA reads TGTGCCAGCAGCTTAACCTCCTGGTCCGGGGGGGGCAATCAGCCCCAGCATTTT. As protein: CASSLTSWSGGGNQPQHF.

A few counts support this clone. The chain couples TRBV28 to TRBJ2-7; D unresolved. Looked up from germline, CDR1 is MDHEN and CDR2 is SYDVKM. The CDR3 spans 13 residues. The V and J ends lost 2 bases and 6 bases respectively, with 11 bases between them. The CDR3 reads CASSLGSPTEQYF. In nucleotides, the CDR3 is TGTGCCAGCAGTTTAGGTTCCCCTACCGAGCAGTACTTC.